Detailed here is one T cell receptor beta chain. This clonotype was seen repeatedly, ten times or more. This receptor's antigen is unknown. No much larger clone is present one base from it, and per-base qualities are unavailable. The germline V gene supplies CDR1 KGHSH and CDR2 LQKENI. From its cysteine to its phenylalanine, the CDR3 spans 16 amino acids. Only the CDR3 DNA is retained, 48 bases long and in frame from the first base. V lost 1 base and J lost 5 bases; the stretch between them is 15 bases long. The record originates from a study of T cells in Graves' hyperthyroidism and ophthalmopathy (dated by TCRdb to 2018 to 2020). Regarding the complete study: Peripheral blood was collected at initial diagnosis, before any treatment. Following sampling, methimazole starting at 30 mg daily was given to hyperthyroidism patients, and high-dose intravenous methylprednisolone was given to ophthalmopathy patients. A discovery cohort of about 96 patients, fewer than 50 with Graves' ophthalmopathy and 55 to 60 with stable Graves' hyperthyroidism, was used to find distinguishing TCR V-J signatures. The paper describes TCR Vbeta CDR3 sequencing of about 140 peripheral blood samples, made up of 43 ophthalmopathy patients, roughly 72 hyperthyroidism patients and around 17 progressor patients. Whether ophthalmopathy could be predicted prospectively was tested in an independent validation cohort made up of 18 hyperthyroidism patients plus 17 patients who later progressed to ophthalmopathy. The approximately 100 discovery patients were randomly split 7:3 into training and test sets. Thyroid tissue and blood T-cell repertoires from several Graves' hyperthyroidism patients were also compared in the study.

What the work shows at the level of the full study, not this receptor alone: During validation, the model predicted progression to ophthalmopathy a median of around six months ahead of onset, with around 71% sensitivity and around 73% specificity. Blood samples also contained most of the expanded thyroid clonotypes (frequency above 0.001), which suggests that blood repertoires may reflect thyroid immune responses. Sample size was not statistically predetermined, and investigators were not blinded to group allocation. A model built on a 13 V-J signature distinguished ophthalmopathy from stable hyperthyroidism, reaching roughly 88% sensitivity and about 81% specificity in cross-validation and 80%/75% in testing.

Amplification of TCR beta CDR3 regions was carried out from RNA transcripts. For the first round of RT-PCR on the TCR CDR3, the HTBI primer set was used together with the Qiagen OneStep RT-PCR kit. The libraries were constructed in a second round of multiplex PCR and then size-selected and purified. The libraries were sequenced on an Illumina HiSeq2000 using paired-end 100 bp reads. In the paper's pipeline: Raw data were processed with SOAPnuke, discarding reads with adapters, uncalled bases, mean Phred below 15, or no exact constant-primer or identifier match. COPE v1.2.5 was used to merge the high-quality paired reads, and each unique nucleotide sequence was defined as a clonotype. MiTCR v1.1 was used to align clonotypes to the IMGT TRBV, TRBD and TRBJ reference segments. Only V-J combinations with frequency above 0.0001, covering about 99% of repertoires, were analysed. The TCS score was defined as the ratio of F50 (clonal expansion) to E x V (chaos), calculated using BLOSUM62-based TCRdist between CDR3 peptides within each V-J. Welch's t-statistics and random forest reduced roughly 530 V-J features to under 15, which were used in a naive Bayes classifier (R e1071). The raw public data were reprocessed by TCRdb itself: fastp quality trimming at Q25, MiXCR clonotype calling, in-frame beta chains only. Rows merge per CDR3 protein into single entries with the most common DNA and genes. The V and J calls, along with clone size, are taken from TCRdb and not from the paper's own processing. For this sample there are under 550,000 distinct CDR3 sequences; just under 20% appear just once. Over 45% of the sample is taken by the ten largest.

Ophthalmopathy patients had moderately to severely active disease, with a Clinical Activity Score of 3 or more, a NOSPECS grade of 4 or more, and a disease duration of less than 3 months. Exclusion was applied to patients with uncontrolled infections, other autoimmune diseases, pregnancy or lactation. Diagnoses were established on the basis of clinical symptoms, serum thyroxine and TRAb, thyroid ultrasound, and orbital computed tomography. PBMCs were isolated from 8 to 10 ml of fresh peripheral blood by Ficoll-Paque density gradient centrifugation. Trizol reagent was used to extract total RNA, and RNA quality was then checked on an Agilent 2100 Bioanalyzer.

The chain was built from TRBV18 and TRBJ2-1; the D gene is perhaps TRBD2, from 6 matching bases. The sequencing sample was made of blood. The clonotype was recovered from a man in his forties with Graves' ophthalmopathy. The DNA reads TGTGCCAGCTCACCACTGCCCAGCGGGCTTGACAATGAGCAGTTCTTC. This gives the protein CASSPLPSGLDNEQFF.